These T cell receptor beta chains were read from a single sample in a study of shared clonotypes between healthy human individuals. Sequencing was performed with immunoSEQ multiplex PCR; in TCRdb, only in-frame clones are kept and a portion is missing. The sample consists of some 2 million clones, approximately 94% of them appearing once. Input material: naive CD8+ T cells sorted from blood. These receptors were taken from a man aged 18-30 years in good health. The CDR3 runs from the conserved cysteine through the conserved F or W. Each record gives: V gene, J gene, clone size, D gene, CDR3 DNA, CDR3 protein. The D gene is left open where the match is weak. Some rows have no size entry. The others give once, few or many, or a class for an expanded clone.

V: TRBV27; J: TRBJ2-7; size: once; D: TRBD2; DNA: TGTGCCAGCAGTTTGAGACTAGCAGCATACGAGCAGTACTTC; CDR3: CASSLRLAAYEQYF
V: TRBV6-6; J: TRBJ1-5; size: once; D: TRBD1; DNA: TGTGCCAGCAGCCTACCAGGACAGGTGAACAATCAGCCCCAGCATTTT; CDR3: CASSLPGQVNNQPQHF
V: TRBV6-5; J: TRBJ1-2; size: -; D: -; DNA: TGTGCCAGCAGTTACGGGCAGCTTAACTATGGCTACACCTTC; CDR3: CASSYGQLNYGYTF
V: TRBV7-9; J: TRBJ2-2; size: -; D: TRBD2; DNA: TGTGCCAGCAGCTTAGGGCTAGCGGGGGGACCCGGGGAGCTGTTTTTT; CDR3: CASSLGLAGGPGELFF
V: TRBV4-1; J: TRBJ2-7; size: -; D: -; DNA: TGCGCCAGCAGCCAAGGAACAGGGAGCTCCTACGAGCAGTACTTC; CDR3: CASSQGTGSSYEQYF
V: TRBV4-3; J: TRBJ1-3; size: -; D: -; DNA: TGCGCCAGCAGCCAAGACCATTATGGGCCTGGGGACACCATATATTTT; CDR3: CASSQDHYGPGDTIYF
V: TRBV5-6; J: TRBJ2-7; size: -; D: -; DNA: TGTGCCAGCAGCCCGGGGGACAGATTCTACGAGCAGTACTTC; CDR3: CASSPGDRFYEQYF
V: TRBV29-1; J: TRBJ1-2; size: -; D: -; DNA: TGCAGCGTTGAAGAGATAGAGGGTCTTGTCGGCTACACCTTC; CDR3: CSVEEIEGLVGYTF
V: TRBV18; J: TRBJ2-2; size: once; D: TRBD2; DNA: TGTGCCAGCTCACCCCTGGGAGGGCAAGAAGTACTCCCGAACACCGGGGAGCTGTTTTTT; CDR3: CASSPLGGQEVLPNTGELFF
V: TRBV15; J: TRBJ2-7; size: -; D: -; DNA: TGTGCCACCAGCAGAGATCTTTCCTCCTACGAGCAGTACTTC; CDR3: CATSRDLSSYEQYF
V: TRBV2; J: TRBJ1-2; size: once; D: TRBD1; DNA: TGTGCCAGCAGCGACAGGGGTGTCGTCTATGGCTACACCTTC; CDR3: CASSDRGVVYGYTF
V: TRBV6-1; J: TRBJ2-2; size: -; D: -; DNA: TGTGCCAGCAGTGAAGCGTGGATGGGGACGATCACCGGGGAGCTGTTTTTT; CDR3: CASSEAWMGTITGELFF
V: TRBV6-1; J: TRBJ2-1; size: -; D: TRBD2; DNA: TGTGCCAGCAGTGAAAGGGGACTAATCAATGAGCAGTTCTTC; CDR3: CASSERGLINEQFF
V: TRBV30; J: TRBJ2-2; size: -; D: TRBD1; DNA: TGTGCCTGGAGTGTGGGGCAGGGGGCCTCCGGGGAGCTGTTTTTT; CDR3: CAWSVGQGASGELFF
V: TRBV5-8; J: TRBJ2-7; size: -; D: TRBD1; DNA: TGTGCCAGCAGCCCGAGGGGGACAGGGATCTACGAGCAGTACTTC; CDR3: CASSPRGTGIYEQYF
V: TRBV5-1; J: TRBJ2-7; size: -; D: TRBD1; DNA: TGCGCCAGCAGACCCGGGACAGCCTACGAGCAGTACTTC; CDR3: CASRPGTAYEQYF
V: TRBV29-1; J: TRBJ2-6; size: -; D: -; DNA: TGCAGCGTACTGGACTCTGGGGCCAACGTCCTGACTTTC; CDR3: CSVLDSGANVLTF
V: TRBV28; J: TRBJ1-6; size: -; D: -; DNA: TGTGCCAGCAGTTGGCAAGGACCTCTCTCCTATAATTCACCCCTCCACTTT; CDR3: CASSWQGPLSYNSPLHF
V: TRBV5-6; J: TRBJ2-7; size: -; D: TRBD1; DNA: TGTGCCAGCAGCTTCAGACAGGGTTTGAACGAGCAGTACTTC; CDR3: CASSFRQGLNEQYF
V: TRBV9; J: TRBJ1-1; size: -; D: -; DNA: TGTGCCAGCAGCGTATCGGTGGAAGGAGACACTGAAGCTTTCTTT; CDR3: CASSVSVEGDTEAFF
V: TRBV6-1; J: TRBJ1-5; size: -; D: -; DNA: TGTGCCAGCAGTGGGAGTACTAGCAATCAGCCCCAGCATTTT; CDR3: CASSGSTSNQPQHF
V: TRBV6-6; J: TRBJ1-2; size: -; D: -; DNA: TGTGCCAGCAGCCACCGCGACTCAGGGCAAGGCTACACCTTC; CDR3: CASSHRDSGQGYTF
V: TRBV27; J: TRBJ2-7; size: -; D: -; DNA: TGTGCCAGCAGTCCGGACGGGACCTACGAGCAGTACTTC; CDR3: CASSPDGTYEQYF
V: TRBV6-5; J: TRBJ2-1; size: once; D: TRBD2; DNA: TGTGCCAGCAGTTACTTTCTAGCGGCCTACAATGAGCAGTTCTTC; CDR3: CASSYFLAAYNEQFF
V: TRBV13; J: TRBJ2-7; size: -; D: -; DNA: TGTGCCAGCAGCCCTAAACCAGGGGCCACAGTCTCAAGCTCCTACGAGCAGTACTTC; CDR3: CASSPKPGATVSSSYEQYF
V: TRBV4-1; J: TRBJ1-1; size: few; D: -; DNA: TGCGCCAGCAGCCAAGAGGTTCGATGGGCAATTGCTTTCTTT; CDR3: CASSQEVRWAIAFF
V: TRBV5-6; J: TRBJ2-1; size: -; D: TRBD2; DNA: TGTGCCAGCAGCCCGGGACTAGCGAACAATGAGCAGTTCTTC; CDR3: CASSPGLANNEQFF
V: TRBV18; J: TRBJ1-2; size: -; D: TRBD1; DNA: TGTGCCAGCTCACCGTCGAGGACAGGGGGCCTCGGCTACACCTTC; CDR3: CASSPSRTGGLGYTF
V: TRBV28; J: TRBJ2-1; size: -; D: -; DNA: TGTGCCAGCAGTGGTCTTGCGGGTCTAGGGGGCTCCTACAATGAGCAGTTCTTC; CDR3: CASSGLAGLGGSYNEQFF
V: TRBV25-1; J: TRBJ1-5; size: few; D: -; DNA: TGTGCCAGCAGTGAATTTGGGGGTCAGCCCCAGCATTTT; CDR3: CASSEFGGQPQHF
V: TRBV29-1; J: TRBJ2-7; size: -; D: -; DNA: TGCAGCGTTGAGTGGGGCTACGAGCAGTACTTC; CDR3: CSVEWGYEQYF
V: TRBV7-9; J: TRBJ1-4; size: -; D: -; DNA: TGTGCCAGCAGCTTTAGCGGGTCGGGCAGCTTGGGGGAAAAACTGTTTTTT; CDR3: CASSFSGSGSLGEKLFF
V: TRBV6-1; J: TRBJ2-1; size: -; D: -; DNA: TGTGCCAGCAGTGATTTGGGGGGCTACAATGAGCAGTTCTTC; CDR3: CASSDLGGYNEQFF
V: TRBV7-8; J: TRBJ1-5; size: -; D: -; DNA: TGTGCCAGCAGCTTAGAAGCGGGGTTACCATATCAGCCCCAGCATTTT; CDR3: CASSLEAGLPYQPQHF
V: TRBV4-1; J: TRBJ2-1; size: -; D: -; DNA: TGCGCCAGCAGCCAAGAAAGGACATACAATGAGCAGTTCTTC; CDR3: CASSQERTYNEQFF
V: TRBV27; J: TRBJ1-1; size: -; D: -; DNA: TGTGCCAGCAGTTCTCCCACGGACGGCGCGGGGGAAGCTTTCTTT; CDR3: CASSSPTDGAGEAFF
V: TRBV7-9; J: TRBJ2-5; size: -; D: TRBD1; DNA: TGTGCCAGCAGCTTAGGGACAGGGATAGAGACCCAGTACTTC; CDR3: CASSLGTGIETQYF
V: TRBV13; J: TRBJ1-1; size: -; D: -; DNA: TGTGCCAGCAGCTTATCGGAGGGTACGACTGAAGCTTTCTTT; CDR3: CASSLSEGTTEAFF
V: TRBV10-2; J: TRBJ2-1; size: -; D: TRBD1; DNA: TGCGCCAGCAGTAATCTCCGGGACAGGGAAAGGGATGAGCAGTTCTTC; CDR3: CASSNLRDRERDEQFF
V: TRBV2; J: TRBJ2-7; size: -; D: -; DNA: TGTGCCAGCATCGACGGGGGACTGAACCCCTACGAGCAGTACTTC; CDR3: CASIDGGLNPYEQYF
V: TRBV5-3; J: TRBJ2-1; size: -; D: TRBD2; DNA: TGTGCCAGAAGCGAGGGGACTAGCGGGCACTCCCGATACAATGAGCAGTTCTTC; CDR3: CARSEGTSGHSRYNEQFF
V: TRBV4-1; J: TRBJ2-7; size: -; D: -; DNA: TGCGCCAGCAGCCTCGGATATAGCTCCTACGAGCAGTACTTC; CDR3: CASSLGYSSYEQYF
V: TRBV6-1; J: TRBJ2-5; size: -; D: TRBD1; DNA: TGTGCCAGCAGCCTGAACAGGGGGTATAGAGAGACCCAGTACTTC; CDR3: CASSLNRGYRETQYF
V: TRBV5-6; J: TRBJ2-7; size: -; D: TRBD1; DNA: TGTGCCAGCAGCGCTTCCGGGACAGGTTACTACGAGCAGTACTTC; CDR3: CASSASGTGYYEQYF
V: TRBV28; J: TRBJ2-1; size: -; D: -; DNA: TGTGCCAGCAGTGACATGAATCAGGGTGGTGAGCAGTTCTTC; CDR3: CASSDMNQGGEQFF
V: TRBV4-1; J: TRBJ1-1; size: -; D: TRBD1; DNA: TGCGCCAGCAGCCAATTAAACAGGGGGCCGCGCACTGAAGCTTTCTTT; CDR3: CASSQLNRGPRTEAFF
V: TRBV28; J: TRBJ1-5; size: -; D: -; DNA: TGTGCCAGCAGTTCGGGATTCAATCAGCCCCAGCATTTT; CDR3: CASSSGFNQPQHF
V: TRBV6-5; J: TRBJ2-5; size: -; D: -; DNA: TGTGCCAGCACCGAACAAGAGACCCAGTACTTC; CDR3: CASTEQETQYF
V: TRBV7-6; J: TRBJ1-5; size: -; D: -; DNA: TGTGCCAGCAGTGCATTTGGGGGGGGCACGGGCCGGCAGCCCCAGCATTTT; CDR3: CASSAFGGGTGRQPQHF
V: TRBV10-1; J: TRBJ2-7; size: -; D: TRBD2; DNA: TGCGCCAGCAGCGGGACTAGCGGGAGCGACGAGCAGTACTTC; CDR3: CASSGTSGSDEQYF
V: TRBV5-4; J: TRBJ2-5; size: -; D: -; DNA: TGTGCCAGCAGCTTTGGGGGACTGGAAGAGACCCAGTACTTC; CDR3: CASSFGGLEETQYF
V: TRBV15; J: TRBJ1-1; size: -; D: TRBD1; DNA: TGTGCCACCAGCACCACAGGGGGCTTGAACACTGAAGCTTTCTTT; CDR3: CATSTTGGLNTEAFF
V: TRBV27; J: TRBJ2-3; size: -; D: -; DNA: TGTGCCAGCTCAAACTCAGATACGCAGTATTTT; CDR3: CASSNSDTQYF
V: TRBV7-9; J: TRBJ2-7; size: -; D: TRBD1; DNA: TGTGCCAGCAGCCTTACAGGGGTCGCCTACGAGCAGTACTTC; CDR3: CASSLTGVAYEQYF